A selection of T cell receptor beta chains follows, all from one sample in a study of shared clonotypes between healthy human individuals. Libraries were prepared by immunoSEQ multiplex PCR; TCRdb keeps only in-frame clonotypes and omits some of them. The table lists a few million clones, about 92% of them singletons. Sequencing used naive CD4+ T cells from PBMCs. The receptors come from a man younger than 35 in good health. Some clones in this sample may be carry-over from other donors' samples. CDR3s include the opening cysteine and the closing phenylalanine or tryptophan. Fields, in order: J gene, V gene, CDR3 protein.

TRBJ1-2,TRBV27,CASSSGGGKYGYTF
TRBJ1-3,TRBV11-3,CASSPSGNTIYF
TRBJ1-2,TRBV13,CASSLQGIYGYTF
TRBJ2-7,TRBV11-1,CASSSRISNSYEQYF
TRBJ1-4,TRBV18,CASSPPGQGGEKLFF
TRBJ1-1,TRBV7-2,CASSLDSGWITEAFF
TRBJ1-3,TRBV7-3,CASSLGTSGNTIYF
TRBJ1-1,TRBV11-2,CASRPAEGNTEAFF
TRBJ2-2,TRBV6-5,CASSYSAGAVAGELFF
TRBJ2-7,TRBV28,CASSLPGGSYEQYF
TRBJ2-1,TRBV20-1,CSAAGPNEQFF
TRBJ1-3,TRBV6-1,CASSESLGNTIYF
TRBJ2-7,TRBV19,CASSAGTHRAYEQYF
TRBJ2-7,TRBV28,CASSLRGSGRGYEQYF
TRBJ2-1,TRBV7-2,CASSLEAWGADEQFF
TRBJ2-5,TRBV9,CASSSSGLVQETQYF
TRBJ1-1,TRBV6-5,CASSYSGSQRNTEAFF
TRBJ2-7,TRBV18,CASARLARSYEQYF
TRBJ1-3,TRBV7-9,CASSLKYTNSGNTIYF
TRBJ2-2,TRBV7-7,CASSPRTGTGELFF
TRBJ2-5,TRBV29-1,CSVLETGHGETQYF
TRBJ2-7,TRBV5-6,CASSLTGPPYEQYF
TRBJ2-5,TRBV7-6,CASSLARGGETQYF
TRBJ1-3,TRBV19,CASSPRTGTGNTIYF
TRBJ2-5,TRBV4-1,CASSQSGLAAETQYF
TRBJ2-7,TRBV28,CASTMAYEQYF
TRBJ1-2,TRBV13,CASSLGQAPVYYGYTF